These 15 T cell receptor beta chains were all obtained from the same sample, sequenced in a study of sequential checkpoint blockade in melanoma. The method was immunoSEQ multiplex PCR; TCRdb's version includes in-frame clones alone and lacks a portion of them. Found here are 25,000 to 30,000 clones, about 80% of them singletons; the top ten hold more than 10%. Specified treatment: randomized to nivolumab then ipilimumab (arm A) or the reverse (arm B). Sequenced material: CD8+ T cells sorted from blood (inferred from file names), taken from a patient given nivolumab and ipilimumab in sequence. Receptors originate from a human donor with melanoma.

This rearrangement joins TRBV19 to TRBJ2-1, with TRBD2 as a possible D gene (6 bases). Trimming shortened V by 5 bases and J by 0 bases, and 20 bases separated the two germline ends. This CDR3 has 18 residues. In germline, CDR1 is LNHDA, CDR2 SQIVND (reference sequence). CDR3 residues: CASSSIGSVGGSYNEQFF. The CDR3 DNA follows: TGTGCCAGTAGTTCTATAGGGAGTGTCGGGGGCTCCTACAATGAGCAGTTCTTC. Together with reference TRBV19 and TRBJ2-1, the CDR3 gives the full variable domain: DGGITQSPKYLFRKEGQNVTLSCEQNLNHDAMYWYRQDPGQGLRLIYYSQIVNDFQKGDIAEGYSVSREKKESFPLTVTSAQKNPTAFYLCASSSIGSVGGSYNEQFFGPGTRLTVL.

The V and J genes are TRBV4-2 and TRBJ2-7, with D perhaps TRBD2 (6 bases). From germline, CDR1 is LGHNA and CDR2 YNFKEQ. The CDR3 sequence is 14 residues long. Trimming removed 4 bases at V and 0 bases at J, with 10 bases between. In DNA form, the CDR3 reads TGTGCCAGCAGCCGGAGGGGAGTCTCCTACGAGCAGTACTTC. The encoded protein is CASSRRGVSYEQYF.

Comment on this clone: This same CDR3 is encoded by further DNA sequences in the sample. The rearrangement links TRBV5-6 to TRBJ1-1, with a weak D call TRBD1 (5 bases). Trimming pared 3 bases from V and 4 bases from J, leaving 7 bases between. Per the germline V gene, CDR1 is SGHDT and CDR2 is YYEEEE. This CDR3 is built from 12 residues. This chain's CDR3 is CASSWQGTEAFF. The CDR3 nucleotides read TGTGCCAGCAGCTGGCAGGGCACTGAAGCTTTCTTT. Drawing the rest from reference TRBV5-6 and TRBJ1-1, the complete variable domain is DAGVTQSPTHLIKTRGQQVTLRCSPKSGHDTVSWYQQALGQGPQFIFQYYEEEERQRGNFPDRFSGHQFPNYSSELNVNALLLGDSALYLCASSWQGTEAFFGQGTRLTVV.

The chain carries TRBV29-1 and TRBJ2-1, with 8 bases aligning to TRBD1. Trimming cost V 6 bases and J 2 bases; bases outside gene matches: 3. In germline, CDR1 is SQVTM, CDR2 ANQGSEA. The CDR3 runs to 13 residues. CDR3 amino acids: CSVRTGPYNEQFF. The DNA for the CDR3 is TGCAGCGTACGGACAGGGCCCTACAATGAGCAGTTCTTC.

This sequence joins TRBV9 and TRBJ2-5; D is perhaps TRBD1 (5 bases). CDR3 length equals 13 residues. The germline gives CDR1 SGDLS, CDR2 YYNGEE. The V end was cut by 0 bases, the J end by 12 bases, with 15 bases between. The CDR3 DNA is TGTGCCAGCAGCGTAGGTAGGGTAGGGGCTGAGTACTTC. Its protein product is CASSVGRVGAEYF.

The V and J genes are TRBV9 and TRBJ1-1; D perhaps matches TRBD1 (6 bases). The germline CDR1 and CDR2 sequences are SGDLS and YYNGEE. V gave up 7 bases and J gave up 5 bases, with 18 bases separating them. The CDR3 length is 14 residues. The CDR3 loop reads CASSAGAARTEAFF. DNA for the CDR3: TGTGCCAGCTCAGCGGGGGCAGCCAGGACTGAAGCTTTCTTT.

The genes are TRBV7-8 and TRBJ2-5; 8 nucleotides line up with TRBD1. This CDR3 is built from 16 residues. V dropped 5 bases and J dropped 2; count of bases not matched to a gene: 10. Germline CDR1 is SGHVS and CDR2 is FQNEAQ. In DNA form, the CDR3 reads TGTGCCAGCAGCCACCTCGGACAGGGACCTCAAGAGACCCAGTACTTC. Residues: CASSHLGQGPQETQYF.

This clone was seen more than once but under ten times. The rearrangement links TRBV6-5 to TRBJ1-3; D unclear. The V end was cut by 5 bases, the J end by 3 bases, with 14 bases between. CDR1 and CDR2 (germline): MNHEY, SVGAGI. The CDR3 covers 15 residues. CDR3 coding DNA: TGTGCCAGCAGTCCCCCCGATGAGGGTGGAAACACCATATATTTT. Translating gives CASSPPDEGGNTIYF.

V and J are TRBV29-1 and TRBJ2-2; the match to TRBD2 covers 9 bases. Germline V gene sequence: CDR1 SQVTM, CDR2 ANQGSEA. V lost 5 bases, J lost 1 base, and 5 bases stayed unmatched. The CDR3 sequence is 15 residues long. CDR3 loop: CSVLLAGMNTGELFF. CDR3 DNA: TGCAGCGTTCTCCTAGCGGGGATGAACACCGGGGAGCTGTTTTTT.

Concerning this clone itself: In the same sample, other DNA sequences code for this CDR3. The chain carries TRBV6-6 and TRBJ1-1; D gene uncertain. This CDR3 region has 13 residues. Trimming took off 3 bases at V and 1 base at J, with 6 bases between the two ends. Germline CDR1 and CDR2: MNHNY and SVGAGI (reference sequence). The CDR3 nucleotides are TGTGCCAGCAGTTATTCGTGGAACACTGAAGCTTTCTTT. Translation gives CASSYSWNTEAFF.

The DNA for the CDR3 is TGTGCCAGCGAGGAAGGGGAGGAATCCTATAATTCACCCCTCCACTTT. It codes for CASEEGEESYNSPLHF. This chain uses TRBV6-6 with TRBJ1-6; D is perhaps TRBD1 (5 bases). The CDR3 is made up of 16 amino acids. V shed 8 bases and J shed 1 base, with 15 bases lying between them. CDR1 MNHNY and CDR2 SVGAGI come from the germline V gene (reference sequence).

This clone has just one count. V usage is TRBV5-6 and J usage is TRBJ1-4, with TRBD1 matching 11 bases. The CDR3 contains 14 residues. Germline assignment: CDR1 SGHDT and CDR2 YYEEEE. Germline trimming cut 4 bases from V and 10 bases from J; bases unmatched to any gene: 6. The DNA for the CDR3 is TGTGCCAGCAGCCCGAGGACAGGGGGCGGAAAACTGTTTTTT. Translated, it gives CASSPRTGGGKLFF.

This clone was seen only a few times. The chain's CDR3 is CASRDTNSYEQYF. CDR3 DNA sequence: TGTGCCAGCAGGGACACCAACTCCTACGAGCAGTACTTC. The V and J genes are TRBV19 and TRBJ2-7; D may be TRBD1 (6 bases). Per germline, CDR1 LNHDA and CDR2 SQIVND (reference sequence). V shed 9 bases and J shed 0 bases, with 12 bases lying between them. This CDR3 is built from 13 residues.

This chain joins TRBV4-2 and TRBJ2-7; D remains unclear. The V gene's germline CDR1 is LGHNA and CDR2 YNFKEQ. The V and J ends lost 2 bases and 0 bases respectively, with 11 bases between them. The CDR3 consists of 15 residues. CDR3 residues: CASSQSGISSYEQYF. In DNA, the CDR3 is TGTGCCAGCAGCCAATCAGGCATCAGCTCCTACGAGCAGTACTTC.

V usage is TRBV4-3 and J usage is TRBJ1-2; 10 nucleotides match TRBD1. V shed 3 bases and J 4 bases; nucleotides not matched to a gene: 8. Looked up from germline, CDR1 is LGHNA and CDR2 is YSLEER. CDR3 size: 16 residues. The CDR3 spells CASSQQTGGPSYGYTF. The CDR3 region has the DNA TGCGCCAGCAGCCAGCAGACAGGGGGCCCCTCCTATGGCTACACCTTC.